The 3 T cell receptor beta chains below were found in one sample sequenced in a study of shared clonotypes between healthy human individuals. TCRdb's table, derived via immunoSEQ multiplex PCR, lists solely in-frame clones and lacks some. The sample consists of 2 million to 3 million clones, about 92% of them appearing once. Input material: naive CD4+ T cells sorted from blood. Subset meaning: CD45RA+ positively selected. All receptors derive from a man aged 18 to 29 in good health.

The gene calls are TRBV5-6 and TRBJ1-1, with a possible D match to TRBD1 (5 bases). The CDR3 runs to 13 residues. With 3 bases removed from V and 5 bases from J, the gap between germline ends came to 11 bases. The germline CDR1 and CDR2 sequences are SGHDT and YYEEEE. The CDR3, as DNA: TGTGCCAGCAGCTGGAGGGACGGGACTGAAGCTTTCTTT. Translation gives CASSWRDGTEAFF.

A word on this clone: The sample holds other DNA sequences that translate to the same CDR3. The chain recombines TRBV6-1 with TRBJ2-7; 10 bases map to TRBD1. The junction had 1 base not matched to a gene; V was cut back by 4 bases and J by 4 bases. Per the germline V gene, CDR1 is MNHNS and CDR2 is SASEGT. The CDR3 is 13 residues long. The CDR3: CASSGDRGYEQYF. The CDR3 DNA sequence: TGTGCCAGCAGTGGGGACAGGGGTTACGAGCAGTACTTC.

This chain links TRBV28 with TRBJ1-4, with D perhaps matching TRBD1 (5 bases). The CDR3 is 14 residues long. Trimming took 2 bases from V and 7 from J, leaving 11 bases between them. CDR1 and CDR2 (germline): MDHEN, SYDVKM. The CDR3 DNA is TGTGCCAGCAGTTTAGCAGGGACCCTTGAAAAACTGTTTTTT. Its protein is CASSLAGTLEKLFF. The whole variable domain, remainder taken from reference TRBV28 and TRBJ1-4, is DVKVTQSSRYLVKRTGEKVFLECVQDMDHENMFWYRQDPGLGLRLIYFSYDVKMKEKGDIPEGYSVSREKKERFSLILESASTNQTSMYLCASSLAGTLEKLFFGSGTQLSVL.